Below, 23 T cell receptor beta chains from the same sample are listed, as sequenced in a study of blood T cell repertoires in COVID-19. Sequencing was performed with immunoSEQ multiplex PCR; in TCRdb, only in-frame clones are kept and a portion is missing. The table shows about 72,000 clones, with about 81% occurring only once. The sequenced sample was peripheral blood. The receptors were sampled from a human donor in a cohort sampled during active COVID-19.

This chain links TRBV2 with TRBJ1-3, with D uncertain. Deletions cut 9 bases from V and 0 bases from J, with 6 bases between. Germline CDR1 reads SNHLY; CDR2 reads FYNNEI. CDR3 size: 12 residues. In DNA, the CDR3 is TGTGCCAGTGGAGTCTCTGGAAACACCATATATTTT. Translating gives CASGVSGNTIYF.

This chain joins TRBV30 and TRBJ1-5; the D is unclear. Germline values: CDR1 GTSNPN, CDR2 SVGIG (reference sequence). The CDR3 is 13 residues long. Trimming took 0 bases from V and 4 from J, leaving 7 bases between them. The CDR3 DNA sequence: TGTGCCTGGAGTGTACCAGGTAATCAGCCCCAGCATTTT. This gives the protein CAWSVPGNQPQHF.

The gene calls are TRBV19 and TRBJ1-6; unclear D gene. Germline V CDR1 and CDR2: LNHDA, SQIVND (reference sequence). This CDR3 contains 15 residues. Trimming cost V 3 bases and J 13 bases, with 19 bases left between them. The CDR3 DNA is TGTGCCAGTAGTATTGAGGGAGCCGGACTTCGGCCCCTCCACTTT. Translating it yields CASSIEGAGLRPLHF.

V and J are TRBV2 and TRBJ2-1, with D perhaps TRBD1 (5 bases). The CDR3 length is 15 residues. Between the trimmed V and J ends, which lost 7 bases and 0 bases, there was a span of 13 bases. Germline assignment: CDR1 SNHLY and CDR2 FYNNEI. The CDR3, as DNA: TGTGCCAGCAAGCAGGGAATTAGCTCCTACAATGAGCAGTTCTTC. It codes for CASKQGISSYNEQFF.

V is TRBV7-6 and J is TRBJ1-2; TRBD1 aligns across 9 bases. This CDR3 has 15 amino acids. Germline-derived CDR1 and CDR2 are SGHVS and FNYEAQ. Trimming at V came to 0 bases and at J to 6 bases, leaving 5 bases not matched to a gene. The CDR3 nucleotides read TGTGCCAGCAGCTTAGCCCGGGACAGGGTAGATGGCTACACCTTC. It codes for CASSLARDRVDGYTF.

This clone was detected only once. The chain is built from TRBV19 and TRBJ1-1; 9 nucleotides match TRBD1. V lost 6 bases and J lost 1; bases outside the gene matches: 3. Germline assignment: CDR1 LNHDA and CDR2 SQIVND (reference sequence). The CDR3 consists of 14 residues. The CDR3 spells CASSYRGQNTEAFF. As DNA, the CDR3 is TGTGCCAGTAGCTACAGGGGGCAGAACACTGAAGCTTTCTTT.

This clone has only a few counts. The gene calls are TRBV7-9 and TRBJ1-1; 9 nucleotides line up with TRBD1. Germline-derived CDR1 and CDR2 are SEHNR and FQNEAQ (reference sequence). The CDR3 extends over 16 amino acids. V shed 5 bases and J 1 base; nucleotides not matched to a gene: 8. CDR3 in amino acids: CASSHPGTGKNTEAFF. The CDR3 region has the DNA TGTGCCAGCAGCCATCCCGGGACAGGGAAGAACACTGAAGCTTTCTTT.

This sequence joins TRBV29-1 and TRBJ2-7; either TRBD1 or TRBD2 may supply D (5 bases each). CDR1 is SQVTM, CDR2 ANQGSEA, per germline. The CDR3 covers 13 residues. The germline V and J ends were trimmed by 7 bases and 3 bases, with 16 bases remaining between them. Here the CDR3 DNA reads TGCAGCGAGGGACCACAGTCCCGCTACGAGCAGTACTTC. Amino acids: CSEGPQSRYEQYF.

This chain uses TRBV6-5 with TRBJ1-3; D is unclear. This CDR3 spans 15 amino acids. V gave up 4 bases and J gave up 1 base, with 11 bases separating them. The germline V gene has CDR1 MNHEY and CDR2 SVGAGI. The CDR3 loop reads CASSLTVGSGNTIYF. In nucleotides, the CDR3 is TGTGCCAGCAGTTTAACCGTCGGTTCTGGAAACACCATATATTTT.

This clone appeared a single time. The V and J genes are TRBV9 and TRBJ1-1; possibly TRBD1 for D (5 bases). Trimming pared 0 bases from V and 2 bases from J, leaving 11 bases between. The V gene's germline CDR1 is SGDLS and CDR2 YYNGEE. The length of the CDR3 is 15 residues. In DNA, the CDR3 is TGTGCCAGCAGCGTAGAGGGGAGGATTAACACTGAAGCTTTCTTT. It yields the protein CASSVEGRINTEAFF.

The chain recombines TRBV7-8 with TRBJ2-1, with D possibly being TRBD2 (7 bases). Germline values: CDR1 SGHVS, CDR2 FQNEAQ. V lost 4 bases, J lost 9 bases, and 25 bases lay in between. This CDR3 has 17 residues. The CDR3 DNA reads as TGTGCCAGCAGCTCACTTATGCCCCGGGGGGCCCCCCGTGAGCAGTTCTTC. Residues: CASSSLMPRGAPREQFF.

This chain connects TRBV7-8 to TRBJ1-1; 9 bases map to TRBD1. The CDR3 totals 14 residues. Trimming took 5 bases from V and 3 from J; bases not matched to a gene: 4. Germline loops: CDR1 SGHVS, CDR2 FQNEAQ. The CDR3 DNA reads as TGTGCCAGCAGCCGAAACAGGGGGCACACTGAAGCTTTCTTT. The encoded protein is CASSRNRGHTEAFF.

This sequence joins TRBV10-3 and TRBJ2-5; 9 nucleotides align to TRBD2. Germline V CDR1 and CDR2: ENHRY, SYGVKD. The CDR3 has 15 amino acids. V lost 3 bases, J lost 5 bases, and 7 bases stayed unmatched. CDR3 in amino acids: CAISEGGGAIETQYF. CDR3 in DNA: TGTGCCATCAGTGAAGGCGGGGGGGCTATTGAGACCCAGTACTTC.

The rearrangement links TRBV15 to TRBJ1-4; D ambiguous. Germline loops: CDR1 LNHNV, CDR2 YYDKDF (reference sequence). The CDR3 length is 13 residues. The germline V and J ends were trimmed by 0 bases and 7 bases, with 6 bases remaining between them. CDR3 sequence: CATSRDLSEKLFF. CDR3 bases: TGTGCCACCAGCAGAGATTTGAGTGAAAAACTGTTTTTT.

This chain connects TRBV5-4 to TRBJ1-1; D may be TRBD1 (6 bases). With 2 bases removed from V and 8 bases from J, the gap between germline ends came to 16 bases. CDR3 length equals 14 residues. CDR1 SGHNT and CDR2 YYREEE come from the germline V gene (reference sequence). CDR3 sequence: CASSFYQGSTEAFF. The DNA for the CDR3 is TGTGCCAGCAGCTTTTATCAGGGGTCGACGGAAGCTTTCTTT.

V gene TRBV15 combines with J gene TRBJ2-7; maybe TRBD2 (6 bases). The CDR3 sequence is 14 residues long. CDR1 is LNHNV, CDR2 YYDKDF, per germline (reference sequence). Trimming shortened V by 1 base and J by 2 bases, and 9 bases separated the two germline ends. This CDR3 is CATSRGLDPYEQYF. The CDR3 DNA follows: TGTGCCACCAGCAGAGGACTAGATCCCTACGAGCAGTACTTC.

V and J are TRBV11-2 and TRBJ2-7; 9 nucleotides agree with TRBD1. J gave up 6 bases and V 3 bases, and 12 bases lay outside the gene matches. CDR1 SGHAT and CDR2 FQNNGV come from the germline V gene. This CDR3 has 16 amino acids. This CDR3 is CASSLGRGQGTGEQYF. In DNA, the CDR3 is TGTGCCAGCAGCTTGGGAAGGGGACAGGGAACGGGCGAGCAGTACTTC.

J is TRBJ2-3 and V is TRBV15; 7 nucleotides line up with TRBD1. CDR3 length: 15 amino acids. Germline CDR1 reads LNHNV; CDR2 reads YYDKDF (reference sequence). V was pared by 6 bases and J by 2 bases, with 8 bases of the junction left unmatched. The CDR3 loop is CATSLRDSYTDTQYF. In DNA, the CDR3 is TGTGCCACCAGTCTCCGGGACAGCTACACAGATACGCAGTATTTT. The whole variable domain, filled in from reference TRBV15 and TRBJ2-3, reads DAMVIQNPRYQVTQFGKPVTLSCSQTLNHNVMYWYQQKSSQAPKLLFHYYDKDFNNEADTPDNFQSRRPNTSFCFLDIRSPGLGDTAMYLCATSLRDSYTDTQYFGPGTRLTVL.

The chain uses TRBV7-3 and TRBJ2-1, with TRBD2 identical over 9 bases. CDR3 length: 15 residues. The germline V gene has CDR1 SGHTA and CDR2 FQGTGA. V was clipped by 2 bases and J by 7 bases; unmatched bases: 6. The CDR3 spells CASSLSSGVGNEQFF. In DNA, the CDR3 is TGTGCCAGCAGCTTATCTAGCGGGGTCGGGAATGAGCAGTTCTTC.

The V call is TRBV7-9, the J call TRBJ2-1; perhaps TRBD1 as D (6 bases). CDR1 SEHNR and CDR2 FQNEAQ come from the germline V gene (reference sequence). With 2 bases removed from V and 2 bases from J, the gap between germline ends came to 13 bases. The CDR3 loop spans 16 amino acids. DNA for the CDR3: TGTGCCAGCAGCTTATCACCAGGGGTACCCTACAATGAGCAGTTCTTC. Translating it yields CASSLSPGVPYNEQFF. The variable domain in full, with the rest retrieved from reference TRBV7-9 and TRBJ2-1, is DTGVSQNPRHKITKRGQNVTFRCDPISEHNRLYWYRQTLGQGPEFLTYFQNEAQLEKSRLLSDRFSAERPKGSFSTLEIQRTEQGDSAMYLCASSLSPGVPYNEQFFGPGTRLTVL.

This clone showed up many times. In DNA, the CDR3 is TGTGCCAGCACCAAAGGGACTAGCGGGGGGTTCAAGCAGTACTTC. This sequence encodes CASTKGTSGGFKQYF. V usage is TRBV2 and J usage is TRBJ2-7, with 15 bases lining up with TRBD2. CDR1 and CDR2 (germline): SNHLY, FYNNEI. Unmatched junction bases numbered 9, after V lost 7 bases and J lost 8 bases. This CDR3 is built from 15 residues.

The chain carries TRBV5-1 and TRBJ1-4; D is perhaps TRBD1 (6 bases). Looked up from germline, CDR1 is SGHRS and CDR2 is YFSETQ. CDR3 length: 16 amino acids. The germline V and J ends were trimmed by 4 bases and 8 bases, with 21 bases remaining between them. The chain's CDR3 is CASSATLQGSGEKLFF. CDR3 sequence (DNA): TGCGCCAGCAGCGCGACCTTACAGGGATCGGGCGAAAAACTGTTTTTT.

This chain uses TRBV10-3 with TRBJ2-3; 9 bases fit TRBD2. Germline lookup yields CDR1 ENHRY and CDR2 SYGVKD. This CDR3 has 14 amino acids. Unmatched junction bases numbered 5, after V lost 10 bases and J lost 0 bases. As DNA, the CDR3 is TGTGCCACCGCTGCGGGGGGGAGCACAGATACGCAGTATTTT. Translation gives CATAAGGSTDTQYF.